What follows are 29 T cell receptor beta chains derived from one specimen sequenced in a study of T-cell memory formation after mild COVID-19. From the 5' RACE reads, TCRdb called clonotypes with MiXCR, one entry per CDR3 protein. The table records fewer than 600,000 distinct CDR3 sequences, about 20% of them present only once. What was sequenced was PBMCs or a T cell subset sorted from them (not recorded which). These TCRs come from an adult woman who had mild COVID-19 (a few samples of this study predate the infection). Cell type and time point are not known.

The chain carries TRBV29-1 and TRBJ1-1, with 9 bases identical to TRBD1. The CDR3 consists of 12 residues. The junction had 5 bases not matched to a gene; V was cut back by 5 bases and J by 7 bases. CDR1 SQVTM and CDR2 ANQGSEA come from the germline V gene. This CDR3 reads CSVTDRGVEAFF. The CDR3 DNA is TGCAGCGTTACGGACAGGGGCGTTGAAGCTTTCTTT.

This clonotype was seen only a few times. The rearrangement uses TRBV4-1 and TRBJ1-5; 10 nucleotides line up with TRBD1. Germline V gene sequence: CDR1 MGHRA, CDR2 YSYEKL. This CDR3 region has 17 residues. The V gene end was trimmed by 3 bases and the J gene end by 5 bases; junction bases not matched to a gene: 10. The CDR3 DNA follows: TGCGCCAGCAGCCATGTTTCCGCGACAGGGGGCGATCAGCCCCAGCATTTT. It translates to CASSHVSATGGDQPQHF.

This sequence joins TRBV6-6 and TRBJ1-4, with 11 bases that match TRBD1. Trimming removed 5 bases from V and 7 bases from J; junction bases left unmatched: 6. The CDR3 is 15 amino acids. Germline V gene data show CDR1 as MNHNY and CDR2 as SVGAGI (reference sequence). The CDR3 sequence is CASSPRDRGSEKLFF. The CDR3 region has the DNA TGTGCCAGCAGTCCCCGGGACAGGGGGAGTGAAAAACTGTTTTTT.

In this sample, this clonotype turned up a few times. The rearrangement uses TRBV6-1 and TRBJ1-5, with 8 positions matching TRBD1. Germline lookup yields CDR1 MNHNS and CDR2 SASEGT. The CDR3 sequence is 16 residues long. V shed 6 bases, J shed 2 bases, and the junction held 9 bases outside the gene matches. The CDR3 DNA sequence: TGTGCCAGCAGCATTCAGGGGGCTGGGGGCAATCAGCCCCAGCATTTT. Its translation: CASSIQGAGGNQPQHF.

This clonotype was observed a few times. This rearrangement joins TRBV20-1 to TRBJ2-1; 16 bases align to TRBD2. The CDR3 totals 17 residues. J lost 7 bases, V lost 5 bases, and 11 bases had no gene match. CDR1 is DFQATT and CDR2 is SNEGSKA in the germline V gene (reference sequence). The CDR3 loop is CSALSPPGLAGGNEQFF. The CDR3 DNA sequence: TGCAGTGCTCTAAGTCCACCGGGACTAGCGGGAGGGAATGAGCAGTTCTTC.

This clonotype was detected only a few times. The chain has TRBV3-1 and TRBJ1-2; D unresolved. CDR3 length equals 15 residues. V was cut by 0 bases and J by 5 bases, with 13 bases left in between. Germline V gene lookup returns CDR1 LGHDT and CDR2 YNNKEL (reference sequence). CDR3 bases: TGTGCCAGCAGCCAAGACGGCAGGAGGATTTATGGCTACACCTTC. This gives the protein CASSQDGRRIYGYTF.

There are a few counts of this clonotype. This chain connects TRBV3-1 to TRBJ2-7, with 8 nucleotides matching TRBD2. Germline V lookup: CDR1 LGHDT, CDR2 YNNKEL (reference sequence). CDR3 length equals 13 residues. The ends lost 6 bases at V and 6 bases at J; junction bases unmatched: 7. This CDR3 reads CASSPSGPREQYF. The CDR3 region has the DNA TGTGCCAGCAGTCCTAGCGGGCCGCGCGAGCAGTACTTC.

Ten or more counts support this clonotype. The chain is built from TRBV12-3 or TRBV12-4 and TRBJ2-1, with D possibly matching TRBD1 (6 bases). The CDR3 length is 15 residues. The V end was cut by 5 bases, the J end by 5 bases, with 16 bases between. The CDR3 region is CASSPQGKFDNEQFF. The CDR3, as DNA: TGTGCCAGCAGTCCACAGGGAAAGTTCGACAATGAGCAGTTCTTC.

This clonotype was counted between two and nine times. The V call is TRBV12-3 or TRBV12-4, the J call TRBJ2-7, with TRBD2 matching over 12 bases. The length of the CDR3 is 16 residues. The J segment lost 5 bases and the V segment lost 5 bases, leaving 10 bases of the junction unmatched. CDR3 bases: TGTGCCAGCAGTCCCTCCGTTGGACTAGCGGGACACGAGCAGTACTTC. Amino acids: CASSPSVGLAGHEQYF.

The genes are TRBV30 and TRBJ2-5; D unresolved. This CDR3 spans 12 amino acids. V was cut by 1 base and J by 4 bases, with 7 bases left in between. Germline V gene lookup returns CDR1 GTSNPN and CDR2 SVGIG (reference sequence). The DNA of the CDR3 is TGTGCCTGGAGTGCAGGCGGAGAGACCCAGTACTTC. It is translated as CAWSAGGETQYF.

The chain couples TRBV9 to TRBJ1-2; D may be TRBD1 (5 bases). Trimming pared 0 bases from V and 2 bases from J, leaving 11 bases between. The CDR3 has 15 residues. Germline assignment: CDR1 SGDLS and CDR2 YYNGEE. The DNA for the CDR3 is TGTGCCAGCAGCGTAGCGAGGGACGAGAACTATGGCTACACCTTC. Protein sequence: CASSVARDENYGYTF.

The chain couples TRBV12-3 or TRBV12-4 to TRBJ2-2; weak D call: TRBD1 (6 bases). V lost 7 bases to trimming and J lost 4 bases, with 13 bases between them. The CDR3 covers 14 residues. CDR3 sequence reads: CASTSTGFTGELFF. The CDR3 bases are TGTGCCAGCACCTCCACAGGGTTCACCGGGGAGCTGTTTTTT.

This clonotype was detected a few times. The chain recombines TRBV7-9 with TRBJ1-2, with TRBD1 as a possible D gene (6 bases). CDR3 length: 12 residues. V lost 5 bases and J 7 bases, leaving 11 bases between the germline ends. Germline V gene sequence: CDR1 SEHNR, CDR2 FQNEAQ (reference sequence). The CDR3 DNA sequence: TGTGCCAGCAGCAAAGGGGGTGGTGGCTACACCTTC. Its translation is CASSKGGGGYTF.

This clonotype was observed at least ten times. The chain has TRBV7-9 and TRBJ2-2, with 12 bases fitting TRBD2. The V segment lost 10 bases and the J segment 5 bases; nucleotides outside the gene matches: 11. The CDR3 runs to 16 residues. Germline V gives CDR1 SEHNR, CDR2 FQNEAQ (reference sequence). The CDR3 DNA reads TGTGCCACTCCGGGACTAGCGGGTCTAGAGACCGGGGAGCTGTTTTTT. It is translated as CATPGLAGLETGELFF.

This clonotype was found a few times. In nucleotides, the CDR3 is TGTGCCACCAGTGATCCCGGTGAAGCCACCGGGGAGCTGTTTTTT. Protein: CATSDPGEATGELFF. This chain uses TRBV24-1 with TRBJ2-2; no definite D call. The CDR3 runs 15 residues. V was shortened by 3 bases and J by 4 bases, with 11 bases between the two germline ends. The germline V gene has CDR1 KGHDR and CDR2 SFDVKD.

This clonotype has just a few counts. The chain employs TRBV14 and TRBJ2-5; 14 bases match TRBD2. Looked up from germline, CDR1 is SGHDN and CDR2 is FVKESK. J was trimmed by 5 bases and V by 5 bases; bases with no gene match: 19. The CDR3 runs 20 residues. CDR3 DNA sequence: TGTGCCAGCAGCGCGTTAAGAACACCGGGACTAGCGGGAGTCGCGGAGACCCAGTACTTC. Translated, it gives CASSALRTPGLAGVAETQYF. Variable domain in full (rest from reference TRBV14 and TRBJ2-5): EAGVTQFPSHSVIEKGQTVTLRCDPISGHDNLYWYRRVMGKEIKFLLHFVKESKQDESGMPNNRFLAERTGGTYSTLKVQPAELEDSGVYFCASSALRTPGLAGVAETQYFGPGTRLLVL.

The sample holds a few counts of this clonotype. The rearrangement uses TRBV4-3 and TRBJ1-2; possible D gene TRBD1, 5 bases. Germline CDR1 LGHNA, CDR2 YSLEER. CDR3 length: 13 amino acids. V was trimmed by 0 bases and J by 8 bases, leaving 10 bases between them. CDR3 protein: CASSQEWGDGYTF. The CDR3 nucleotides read TGCGCCAGCAGCCAAGAATGGGGGGACGGCTACACCTTC.

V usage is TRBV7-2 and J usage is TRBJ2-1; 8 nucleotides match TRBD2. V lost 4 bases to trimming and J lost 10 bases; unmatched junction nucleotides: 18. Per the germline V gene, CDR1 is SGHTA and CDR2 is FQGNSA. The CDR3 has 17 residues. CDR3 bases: TGTGCCAGCAGCTCCTTTTTCCGGACTAGCAGAATTGAGGAGCAGTTCTTC. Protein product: CASSSFFRTSRIEEQFF.

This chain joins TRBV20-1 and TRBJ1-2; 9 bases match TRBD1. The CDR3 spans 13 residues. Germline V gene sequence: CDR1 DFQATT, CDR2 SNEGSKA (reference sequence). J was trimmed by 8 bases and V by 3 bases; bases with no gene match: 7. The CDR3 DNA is TGCAGTGCTAGCGGACAGGGGAGGAACGGCTACACCTTC. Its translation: CSASGQGRNGYTF.

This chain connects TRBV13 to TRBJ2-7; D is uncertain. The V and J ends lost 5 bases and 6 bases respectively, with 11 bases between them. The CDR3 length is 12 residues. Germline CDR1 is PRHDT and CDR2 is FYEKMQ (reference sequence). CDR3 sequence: CASSLHGGEQYF. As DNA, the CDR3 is TGTGCCAGCAGCCTTCACGGCGGCGAGCAGTACTTC.

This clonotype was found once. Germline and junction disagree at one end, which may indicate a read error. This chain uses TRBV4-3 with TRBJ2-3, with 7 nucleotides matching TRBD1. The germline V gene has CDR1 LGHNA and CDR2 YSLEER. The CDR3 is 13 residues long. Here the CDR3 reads CASGQGQTDTQYF. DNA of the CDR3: TGCGCCAGCGGCCAGGGACAGACAGATACGCAGTATTTT.

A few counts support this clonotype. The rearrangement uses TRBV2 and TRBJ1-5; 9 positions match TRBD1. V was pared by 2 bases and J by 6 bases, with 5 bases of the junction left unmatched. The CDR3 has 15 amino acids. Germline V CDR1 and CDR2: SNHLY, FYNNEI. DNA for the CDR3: TGTGCCAGCAGTGAACCCGGGACAGGGACTCAGCCCCAGCATTTT. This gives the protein CASSEPGTGTQPQHF.

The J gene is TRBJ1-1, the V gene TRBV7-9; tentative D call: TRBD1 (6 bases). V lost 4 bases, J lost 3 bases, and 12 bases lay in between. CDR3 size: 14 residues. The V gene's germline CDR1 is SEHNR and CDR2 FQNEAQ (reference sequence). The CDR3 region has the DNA TGTGCCAGCAGCTCGACCAGGGGTGACACTGAAGCTTTCTTT. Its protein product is CASSSTRGDTEAFF.

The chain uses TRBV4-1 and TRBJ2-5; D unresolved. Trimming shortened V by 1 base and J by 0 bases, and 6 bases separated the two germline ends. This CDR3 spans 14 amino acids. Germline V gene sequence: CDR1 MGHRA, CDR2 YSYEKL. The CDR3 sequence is CASSQVLYQETQYF. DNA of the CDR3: TGCGCCAGCAGCCAAGTCTTGTACCAAGAGACCCAGTACTTC.

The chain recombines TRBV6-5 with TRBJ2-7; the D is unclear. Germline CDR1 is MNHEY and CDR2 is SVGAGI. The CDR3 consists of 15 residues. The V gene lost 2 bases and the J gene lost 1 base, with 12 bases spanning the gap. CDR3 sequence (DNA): TGTGCCAGCAGTTACAATGGGCTAGAATCCTACGAGCAGTACTTC. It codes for CASSYNGLESYEQYF.

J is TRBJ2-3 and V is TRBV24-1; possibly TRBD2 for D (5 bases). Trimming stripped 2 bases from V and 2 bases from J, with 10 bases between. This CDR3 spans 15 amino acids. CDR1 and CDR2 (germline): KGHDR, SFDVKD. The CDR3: CATSDYGRPTDTQYF. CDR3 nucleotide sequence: TGTGCCACCAGTGATTATGGGAGACCCACAGATACGCAGTATTTT.

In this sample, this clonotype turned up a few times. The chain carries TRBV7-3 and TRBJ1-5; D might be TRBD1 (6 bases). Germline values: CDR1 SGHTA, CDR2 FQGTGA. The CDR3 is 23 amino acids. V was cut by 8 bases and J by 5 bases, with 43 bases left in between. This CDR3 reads CASSHHLSCQLTLKSGAYQPQHF. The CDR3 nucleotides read TGTGCCAGCTCCCACCACCTATCTTGTCAACTTACACTTAAGTCGGGGGCGTATCAGCCCCAGCATTTT.

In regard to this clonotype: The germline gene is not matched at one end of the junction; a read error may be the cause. CDR3 DNA: TGTGCCAGCAGCCTAAAAGGGACCTTACAATTC. The encoded protein is CASSLKGTLQF. The chain carries TRBV7-9 and TRBJ2-7; either TRBD1 or TRBD2 may supply D (5 bases each). The CDR3 loop spans 11 amino acids. CDR1 and CDR2 from the germline V gene are SEHNR and FQNEAQ (reference sequence).

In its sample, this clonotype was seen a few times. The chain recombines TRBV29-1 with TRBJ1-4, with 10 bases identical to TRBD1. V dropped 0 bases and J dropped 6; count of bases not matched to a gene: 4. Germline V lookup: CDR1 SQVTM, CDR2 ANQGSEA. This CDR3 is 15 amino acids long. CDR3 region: CSVEDPGTGDEKLFF. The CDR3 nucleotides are TGCAGCGTTGAAGATCCCGGGACAGGGGATGAAAAACTGTTTTTT.